This T cell receptor (beta chain) was recorded in a study of beta chain features in type 1 diabetes (dated by TCRdb to 2016 to 2018). Regarding the complete study: Patients and healthy donors did not differ in mean age, gender distribution, total cell number or subset yield. Regulatory and stem cell-like memory subsets were isolated from only 8 patients and roughly eight healthy donors, whereas naive and central memory subsets came from all 30 or so donors. The study compared TCRB repertoires of sorted circulating CD4+ T cell subsets between recently diagnosed type 1 diabetes patients and matched healthy donors. Across all samples, fewer than 110,000,000 sorted cells were examined, and cell number per subset correlated strongly with RNA yield.

Points on this clone: Its target antigen remains unknown. No per-base quality is available; no much larger clone lies one base away.

What the research found in general, with its limitations: Naive, central memory and regulatory TCRB repertoires appeared more similar among patients than among healthy donors. Because cDNA was sequenced instead of genomic DNA, activated cells with high expression could be over-represented, although the groups did not differ in activation or CD3 levels. PCR might favor shorter templates, but patient and control samples were amplified and corrected together, so any skew would affect both groups equally. Because the HLA sub-analyses included only small numbers of individuals, any influence of HLA type on TCRB rearrangement was left unresolved. In all four CD4+ subsets, TCRB CDR3 length was moderately but significantly shorter in type 1 diabetes patients. At VDJ recombination sites, type 1 diabetes patients had fewer insertions and more deleted nucleotides, which implies abnormalities in thymic rearrangement.

The CDR3 covers 15 residues, taking in both the cysteine and the phenylalanine. Only CDR3 DNA is held: 45 bases, read in frame from base 1. From the germline V gene, CDR1 is SGHDN and CDR2 is FVKESK. V loses 4 bases of germline sequence and J loses 6 bases, and the interval between the two ends is 19 bases. All of the isolated RNA was reverse transcribed with the High Capacity cDNA Reverse Transcription Kit, so expressed TCRB transcripts were sequenced. Naive, central memory and regulatory T cell samples underwent deep immunoSEQ sequencing, averaging roughly 3.5 million total reads per sample. Sorted cells were lysed in RLT buffer, and RNA was extracted using DNase-treated RNeasy Micro or Mini kits according to cell number. Each cell subset was processed on its own to prevent cross-contamination, while patient and healthy donor samples were processed together. The immunoSEQ multiplex PCR was used to amplify TCRB sequences from cDNA, generating 87-bp fragments that spanned the CDR3 region. Sequencing of the amplicons was done on the Illumina HiSeq platform. As for how the authors treated the data: PCR bias was computationally corrected using synthetic template baselines, reads within Hamming distance 2 were collapsed, and singletons that could not be merged were discarded. Reads were aligned against IMGT to assign V, D and J genes, CDR3 length and insertions or deletions at six rearrangement sites. Within each subset, clonotype counts were normalized to the number of sorted cells before true diversity and Gini coefficients were calculated with the tcR R package. The overlap coefficient, calculated on TCRB nucleotide sequences, was used to quantify repertoire sharing. Drawn from immuneACCESS, this table holds only the in-frame rearrangements with V and J called that TCRdb kept. Clones are partly lost; checked studies trace under half to an unresolved V gene and leave the rest unexplained. V and J calls and clone size are as listed in that table; D and trimming were resolved from the DNA. The sample table lists 300,000 to 400,000 clones, 8.5% to 10% of them with a count of one. Together, the top ten hold about 0.6% of the sample.

Each donor gave one peripheral blood draw, averaging roughly 120 mL, which was collected into heparinised tubes. Naive, central memory, regulatory and stem cell-like memory CD4+ T cells were sorted on a BD FACSAria II using a panel including CD45RO, CCR7, CD25, CD127, CD95 and CD27. A purity above 95% was achieved for all sorted populations. Right away, PBMCs were isolated by Lymphoprep density gradient centrifugation and were stained directly, with no culture step. Samples were stained and sorted in pairs, with one healthy donor and one patient per experiment, so that batch effects were minimized.

The rearrangement joined TRBV14 to TRBJ2-7, and perhaps TRBD2 as D gene, on 5 matching bases. Sequencing was performed on central memory CD4+ T cells from blood. The TCR comes from a man between 25 and 39 years old with type 1 diabetes. For the CDR3, the sequence is CASSPSIGSSPEQYF. The DNA reads TGTGCCAGCAGCCCGTCGATTGGGAGCTCCCCCGAGCAGTACTTC.